This record covers a single T cell receptor beta chain. Its antigen target is currently unknown. Base quality data are lacking; no much larger clone is found one base away. The sample comes from a study of shared clonotypes between healthy human individuals (dated by TCRdb to the early 2020s). With respect to the entire study: Three men and two women, aged 18 to 49 years, made up the cohort. Between about 0.8 and 8.9 billion PBMCs per donor were obtained by leukapheresis. To increase sequencing depth and limit assay-specific biases, TCR repertoire library preparation and sequencing were carried out by different laboratories using diverse techniques. Blood TCR repertoires of about 5 healthy adults were deeply sequenced to estimate repertoire size and the extent of clonotype sharing between individuals. The investigation overall reported the following: Pairwise subsampling indicated that sequencing depth was expected to affect the degree of clonotype sharing among donors. The small number of donors limited the genetic and exposure-history diversity represented. Sampling was restricted to blood, and TCR repertoires in tissue are likely to differ from TCR repertoires in blood.

Using the deep immunoSEQ assay, multiplex PCR amplified TCR CDR3 regions from genomic DNA. Extracted genomic DNA from each cell subset was spread evenly across all wells of several immunoSEQ 96-well plates, with each plate serving as a replicate. For unsorted PBMC, each replicate PCR was loaded with about 270 ng genomic DNA, equivalent to roughly 31,000 T cell genomes. Unsorted PBMC genomic DNA was sequenced across ten immunoSEQ deep assay plates. The purified libraries were quantified using a Qubit 3.0 fluorometer, sized with a Bioanalyzer 2100, and then quantified again using the KAPA Library Quantification kit. A separate single-read 150-cycle Illumina NextSeq 550 flow cell was used to sequence each immunoSEQ 96-well plate. Regarding the original processing steps: The immunoSEQ output contained only junctional sequences without quality scores, so filtering could not match that applied to full-length reads. Sequences were annotated with PyIR, a Python wrapper for IgBLAST v1.9, and V/J genes and CDR3 were assigned using IMGT germline references. Any read was removed if the V/J assignment was weak (E-value above 1e-6), the CDR3 was missing, or the read contained stop codons, out-of-frame junctions, or ambiguous translated residues. V3J clonotypes were defined as sequences sharing an identical inferred V gene, J gene, and CDR3 amino acid sequence. Percentage overlap between repertoires was computed as shared unique clonotypes divided by the size of the smaller repertoire. RTK rarefaction, the Chao1 estimator, and Recon v2.1 estimates of unobserved clonotypes were used to assess repertoire richness. TCRdb re-hosts the immuneACCESS table, in-frame sequences only. Its copies lack some clones; in the studies checked, an unresolved V gene accounts for under half of them, and the cause for the rest is not known. From that table come the V and J calls and clone size; the DNA was used to work out D and trimming. The sample has fewer than 550,000 clones on record, about 80% of them singletons. The ten largest clones add up to about an eighth of the sample.

Donors were healthy HIV-negative adults with no recently reported acute infections or vaccinations. Every donor was a Caucasian adult residing in Nashville, Tennessee, USA. For unsorted samples, 90 million or so PBMCs were counted and genomic DNA was extracted with the QIAamp DNA Blood Mini kit. Blood was obtained by leukapheresis, after which PBMCs were separated by Ficoll-Histopaque density gradient centrifugation and cryopreserved in liquid nitrogen vapor phase. The germline V gene supplies CDR1 SGHRS and CDR2 YFSETQ. Including cysteine and phenylalanine, the CDR3 has 15 amino acids. The CDR3 DNA has 45 bases and is translated from base 1. Cut back by 0 bases and 5 bases, the V and J ends lie 14 bases apart.

The specimen sequenced was PBMCs. The rearrangement joined TRBV5-1 to TRBJ2-5; the D gene may be TRBD1 or TRBD2, since each aligns over 5 bases. This TCR derives from a woman aged 40 to 50 in good health. Some clones in this sample may be carry-over from other donors' samples. The CDR3 region has the sequence CASSLGGSGMETQYF. The nucleotides are TGCGCCAGCAGCTTGGGGGGGTCAGGGATGGAGACCCAGTACTTC.